A selection of T cell receptor beta chains follows, all from one sample in a study of blood T cell repertoires in COVID-19. Produced via immunoSEQ multiplex PCR; TCRdb's table is partial and in-frame only. The data show over 75,000 clones, with roughly nine tenths seen just once and around 5% held by the top ten. Source material: peripheral blood. The receptors derive from a woman older than 75 with active COVID-19. CDR3s include the opening cysteine and the closing phenylalanine or tryptophan. D genes are given only for firm matches. Size is stated for part of the rows, as once, few or many counts, or as a class when the clone is expanded.

>TRBJ2-1|.|.|TRBV19
CASSKTRYDEQFF
TGTGCCAGTAGTAAAACTAGATACGATGAGCAGTTCTTC
>TRBJ2-4|.|TRBD2|TRBV11-2
CASSPRLAGGGNIQYF
TGTGCCAGCAGCCCCAGACTAGCGGGAGGGGGAAACATTCAGTACTTC
>TRBJ2-1|.|.|TRBV7-7
CASSLGPVTYNEQFF
TGTGCTAGCAGCTTAGGTCCCGTTACATACAATGAGCAGTTCTTC
>TRBJ2-2|.|.|TRBV6-4
CASSVSGNTGELFF
TGTGCCAGCAGCGTTAGCGGGAACACCGGGGAGCTGTTTTTT
>TRBJ2-5|.|.|TRBV28
CASSLSPTETQYF
TGTGCCAGCAGTTTATCCCCTACCGAGACCCAGTACTTC
>TRBJ2-1|.|TRBD2|TRBV3-1/TRBV3-2
CASSQLLAGVGNEQFF
TGTGCCAGCAGCCAGCTGCTAGCGGGAGTCGGAAATGAGCAGTTCTTC
>TRBJ2-1|once|TRBD2|TRBV7-3
CASSRTNGRAEQFF
TGTGCCAGCAGCCGAACTAATGGGAGGGCTGAGCAGTTCTTC
>TRBJ2-1|.|.|TRBV15
CATSREPGLPDNEQFF
TGTGCCACCAGCAGAGAACCTGGGCTCCCTGACAATGAGCAGTTCTTC
>TRBJ2-5|.|.|TRBV20-1
CSGALETQYF
TGCAGTGGCGCCTTGGAGACCCAGTACTTC
>TRBJ2-2|.|TRBD1|TRBV6-2/TRBV6-3
CASSPLPGQGVTGELFF
TGTGCCAGCAGCCCCCTACCGGGACAGGGAGTCACCGGGGAGCTGTTTTTT